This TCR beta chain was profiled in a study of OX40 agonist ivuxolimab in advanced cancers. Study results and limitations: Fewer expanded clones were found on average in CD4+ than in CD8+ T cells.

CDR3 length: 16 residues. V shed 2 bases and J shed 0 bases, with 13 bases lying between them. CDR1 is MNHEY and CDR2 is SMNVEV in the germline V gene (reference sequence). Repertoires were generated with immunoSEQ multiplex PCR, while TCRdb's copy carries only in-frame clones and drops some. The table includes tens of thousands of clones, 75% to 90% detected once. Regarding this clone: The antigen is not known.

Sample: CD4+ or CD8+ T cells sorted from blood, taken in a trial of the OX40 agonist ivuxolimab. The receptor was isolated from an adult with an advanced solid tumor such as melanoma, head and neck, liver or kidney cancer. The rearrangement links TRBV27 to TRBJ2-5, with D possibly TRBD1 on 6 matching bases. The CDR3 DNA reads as TGTGCCAGCAGTTTAAATCAGGGGTTGTACCAAGAGACCCAGTACTTC. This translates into CASSLNQGLYQETQYF.